The 20 T cell receptor beta chains given below trace back to one sample, sequenced in a study of T cell repertoires in aging, cancer and after chemotherapy. TRB rearrangements spanning V, D and J were amplified using mixed TRB-A/B primers. One entry per CDR3 protein results from TCRdb running MiXCR on the multiplex PCR reads. This sample has fewer than 15,000 distinct CDR3 sequences, with 35% found just once. Peripheral blood genomic DNA, not sorted cells or RNA, was the template. Sequencing input: blood. The source of these receptors is a human donor in good health. The donor label of this sample is uncertain.

The chain joins TRBV6-4 to TRBJ2-6, with D perhaps TRBD1 or TRBD2 (5 bases each). The CDR3 totals 18 residues. Germline V gene lookup returns CDR1 MRHNA and CDR2 SNTAGT. Trimming pared 5 bases from V and 1 base from J, leaving 18 bases between. The CDR3 coding sequence is TGTGCCAGCAGTTACTTAGGGACGGCATATTCTGGGGCCAACGTCCTGACTTTC. It specifies CASSYLGTAYSGANVLTF.

This clonotype was recorded a few times. This rearrangement joins TRBV6-5 to TRBJ1-6, with unresolved D. There are 12 residues in the CDR3. Between the trimmed V and J ends, which lost 6 bases and 5 bases, there was a span of 5 bases. CDR1 is MNHEY, CDR2 SVGAGI, per germline. CDR3 sequence reads: CASRSHNSPLHF. Written as DNA, the CDR3 is TGTGCCAGCAGGTCCCATAATTCACCCCTCCACTTT.

A few counts support this clonotype. The J gene is TRBJ1-2, the V gene TRBV6-5, with D perhaps TRBD1 (6 bases). From germline, CDR1 is MNHEY and CDR2 SVGAGI. This CDR3 has 13 residues. V was cut by 2 bases and J by 5 bases, with 9 bases left in between. The CDR3 bases are TGTGCCAGCAGTTACGGGGGGGCATATGGCTACACCTTC. Its translation is CASSYGGAYGYTF.

This rearrangement joins TRBV11-3 to TRBJ1-5; unclear D gene. CDR1 and CDR2 (germline): SGHNT, YENEEA. V was pared by 4 bases and J by 7 bases, with 11 bases between. The CDR3 runs 13 residues. The CDR3 nucleotides read TGTGCCAGCAGCTACGCGGGGTTACAGCCCCAGCATTTT. Protein product: CASSYAGLQPQHF.

The J gene is TRBJ2-1, the V gene TRBV6-4, with no clear D. Germline values: CDR1 MRHNA, CDR2 SNTAGT. This CDR3 comprises 14 residues. V lost 4 bases, J lost 2 bases, and 9 bases lay in between. The CDR3, as DNA: TGTGCCAGCAGTGTTGGGCAACCCTACAATGAGCAGTTCTTC. Protein: CASSVGQPYNEQFF.

This clonotype has more than one count but fewer than ten. J is TRBJ2-1 and V is TRBV27, with TRBD2 matching over 8 bases. Per the germline V gene, CDR1 is MNHEY and CDR2 is SMNVEV (reference sequence). The CDR3 consists of 13 residues. After removal of 6 bases from V and 8 bases from J, the junction contained 6 bases not matched to a gene. CDR3 protein: CASSPGGPHEQFF. In DNA form, the CDR3 reads TGTGCCAGCAGCCCGGGAGGGCCCCATGAGCAGTTCTTC.

The chain uses TRBV10-3 and TRBJ2-3; no definite D call. Trimming removed 3 bases at V and 0 bases at J, with 13 bases between. Germline V CDR1 and CDR2: ENHRY, SYGVKD. The CDR3 totals 16 residues. The CDR3 DNA sequence: TGTGCCATCAGTGAAAGAACTCTGTCTAGCACAGATACGCAGTATTTT. As protein: CAISERTLSSTDTQYF.

Remarks on this clonotype: A much larger clonotype is one base distant, so this may be a read error. This chain uses TRBV19 with TRBJ2-6; D ambiguous. Per germline, CDR1 LNHDA and CDR2 SQIVND (reference sequence). The CDR3 is 15 residues long. CDR3 nucleotides: TGTGTCAGTAGTACCTTTCGCTCTGGGGCCAACGTCCTGACTTTC. Its protein product is CVSSTFRSGANVLTF.

The V gene is TRBV18, the J gene TRBJ2-7; 8 bases agree with TRBD1. Germline V CDR1 and CDR2: KGHSH, LQKENI. The CDR3 length is 13 residues. The V segment lost 6 bases and the J segment 0 bases; nucleotides outside the gene matches: 1. CDR3 nucleotides: TGTGCCAGCTCCCAGGGGGCCTCCTACGAGCAGTACTTC. Its protein is CASSQGASYEQYF. Combining the CDR3 with reference TRBV18 and TRBJ2-7 gives the whole variable domain NAGVMQNPRHLVRRRGQEARLRCSPMKGHSHVYWYRQLPEEGLKFMVYLQKENIIDESGMPKERFSAEFPKEGPSILRIQQVVRGDSAAYFCASSQGASYEQYFGPGTRLTVT.

V and J are TRBV7-9 and TRBJ1-2, with 10 bases matching TRBD1. Germline lookup yields CDR1 SEHNR and CDR2 FQNEAQ (reference sequence). The CDR3 consists of 16 residues. The V segment lost 0 bases and the J segment 4 bases; nucleotides outside the gene matches: 5. CDR3 DNA: TGTGCCAGCAGCTTAGCGGGACAGGGGTTCGGCTATGGCTACACCTTC. Its translation is CASSLAGQGFGYGYTF.

This clonotype is labeled as medium-sized. This chain links TRBV19 with TRBJ2-6; 7 bases match TRBD1. From germline, CDR1 is LNHDA and CDR2 SQIVND (reference sequence). J was trimmed by 0 bases and V by 7 bases; bases with no gene match: 9. The CDR3 is 17 amino acids. The CDR3, as DNA: TGTGCCAGTAATTCCGACAGGGCCAGCTCTGGGGCCAACGTCCTGACTTTC. Translated: CASNSDRASSGANVLTF.

The rearrangement uses TRBV5-6 and TRBJ1-6; possibly TRBD1 for D (6 bases). V was shortened by 0 bases and J by 7 bases, with 14 bases between the two germline ends. CDR1 SGHDT and CDR2 YYEEEE come from the germline V gene. The length of the CDR3 is 16 residues. The CDR3, as DNA: TGTGCCAGCAGCTTGGCCCCGGGGGGCGCAAATTCACCCCTCCACTTT. Amino acid sequence: CASSLAPGGANSPLHF. Combining the CDR3 with reference TRBV5-6 and TRBJ1-6 gives the whole variable domain DAGVTQSPTHLIKTRGQQVTLRCSPKSGHDTVSWYQQALGQGPQFIFQYYEEEERQRGNFPDRFSGHQFPNYSSELNVNALLLGDSALYLCASSLAPGGANSPLHFGNGTRLTVT.

This clonotype was picked up a small number of times. The chain links TRBV11-1 to TRBJ1-1; D is undetermined. This CDR3 has 15 amino acids. Germline CDR1 reads SGHAT; CDR2 reads FQDESV (reference sequence). V lost 3 bases, J lost 4 bases, and 15 bases lay in between. The CDR3 loop is CASSFGSAGGTEAFF. CDR3 nucleotides: TGTGCCAGCAGCTTTGGTTCAGCGGGCGGCACTGAAGCTTTCTTT. The full variable domain, completed using reference TRBV11-1 and TRBJ1-1, is EAEVAQSPRYKITEKSQAVAFWCDPISGHATLYWYRQILGQGPELLVQFQDESVVDDSQLPKDRFSAERLKGVDSTLKIQPAELGDSAMYLCASSFGSAGGTEAFFGQGTRLTVV.

This clonotype is classed as medium-sized. The CDR3 loop is CASSLDPGLIYNEQFF. CDR3 DNA: TGTGCCAGCAGCTTAGATCCGGGACTGATATACAATGAGCAGTTCTTC. The chain employs TRBV11-3 and TRBJ2-1, with D maybe TRBD2 (6 bases). The CDR3 consists of 16 residues. CDR1 is SGHNT, CDR2 YENEEA, per germline. Between the trimmed V and J ends, which lost 0 bases and 4 bases, there was a span of 13 bases.

The V call is TRBV7-2, the J call TRBJ2-5, with 11 bases matching TRBD2. The CDR3 covers 16 residues. With V trimmed by 2 bases and J by 5 bases, 7 bases remained unmatched. The germline gives CDR1 SGHTA, CDR2 FQGNSA. The chain's CDR3 is CASSLKTSGGGETQYF. In nucleotides, the CDR3 is TGTGCCAGCAGCTTAAAAACTAGCGGGGGCGGGGAGACCCAGTACTTC.

The rearrangement uses TRBV19 and TRBJ2-2; D ambiguous. Per germline, CDR1 LNHDA and CDR2 SQIVND (reference sequence). The CDR3 is made up of 15 amino acids. V lost 5 bases and J 4 bases, leaving 14 bases between the germline ends. Written as DNA, the CDR3 is TGTGCCAGTAGTTTAGGTTCCTACCCCACCGGGGAGCTGTTTTTT. Protein product: CASSLGSYPTGELFF.

The chain joins TRBV11-1 to TRBJ2-7; no firm D call. V dropped 3 bases and J dropped 5 bases, with 14 bases sitting between them. The CDR3 spans 14 residues. Germline CDR1 SGHAT, CDR2 FQDESV (reference sequence). This CDR3 is CASSFVMLWDEQYF. The CDR3 region has the DNA TGTGCCAGCAGCTTCGTAATGTTATGGGACGAGCAGTACTTC.

This chain connects TRBV6-5 to TRBJ1-1; D is possibly TRBD1 (6 bases). V gave up 4 bases and J gave up 3 bases, with 18 bases separating them. The germline gives CDR1 MNHEY, CDR2 SVGAGI. The CDR3 loop spans 16 amino acids. This CDR3 reads CASSFQTGRRDTEAFF. DNA for the CDR3: TGTGCCAGCAGTTTCCAGACAGGTCGTAGGGACACTGAAGCTTTCTTT.

This clonotype has just a few counts. The CDR3 nucleotides read TGTGCCTGGAGTGGAACTTTAGGTGGCTACACCTTC. Its translation is CAWSGTLGGYTF. This chain connects TRBV30 to TRBJ1-2, with D unresolved. The CDR3 is 12 residues long. Trimming took 1 base from V and 7 from J, leaving 10 bases between them. CDR1 is GTSNPN and CDR2 is SVGIG in the germline V gene (reference sequence).

A few counts support this clonotype. CDR3 sequence reads: CASSLQKETQYF. Here the CDR3 DNA reads TGTGCCAGCAGTCTCCAAAAAGAGACCCAGTACTTC. The chain couples TRBV6-6 to TRBJ2-5; D is undetermined. The V gene's germline CDR1 is MNHNY and CDR2 SVGAGI (reference sequence). The length of the CDR3 is 12 residues. Trimming removed 5 bases at V and 3 bases at J, with 7 bases between.